This T cell receptor (beta chain) was observed in a study of a mutant IDH1 vaccine in newly diagnosed glioma. CDR1 SGHTA and CDR2 FQGNSA come from the germline V gene. Trimming cost V 4 bases and J 0 bases; bases outside gene matches: 6. This CDR3 spans 16 amino acids. As concerns this clone: The target antigen is unknown.

Time point specified: week 35, safety follow-up. Every single dose of the vaccine, 300 ug of mutant IDH1 20-mer peptide, came with topical imiquimod. Each donor presented with a new WHO grade 3 or 4 astrocytoma that tested IDH1-mutant and showed ATRX loss. Some clones are missing from TCRdb's copy, which holds only in-frame ones; the method was immunoSEQ multiplex PCR. The data contain 40,000 to 55,000 clones, approximately 79% of them seen just once; the ten biggest clones take up roughly 6.2%. The chain is built from TRBV7-2 and TRBJ2-3; 8 bases line up with TRBD2. This specimen consisted of PBMCs, obtained from a glioma patient whose treatment included an IDH1 peptide vaccine. This clonotype originated in a man aged 40-50 years with glioma. The CDR3 is CASSSRLAGSTDTQYF. CDR3 in DNA: TGTGCCAGCAGCTCCCGGTTAGCGGGAAGCACAGATACGCAGTATTTT.